The rows below give T cell receptor beta chains drawn from one sample of a study of T cell responses to AZD1222 COVID-19 vaccine. The data were produced by immunoSEQ multiplex PCR, yet TCRdb's version contains in-frame clones alone and is incomplete. The table records 100,000 or so clones, 85% to 90% of them present only once. Sequences were derived from peripheral blood, sampled on day 0 of AZD1222 vaccination. The receptors come from an adult in good health. Both conserved end residues are part of each CDR3. A D gene is named only where the DNA matches it firmly. Clone sizes are given selectively: once, few, many, or a class where the clone is expanded.

D gene | CDR3 length | J gene | V gene | clone size | CDR3 protein | CDR3 DNA
- | 13 | TRBJ1-1 | TRBV7-8 | - | CASSRGGARGAFF | TGTGCCAGCAGCCGAGGGGGGGCGCGGGGTGCTTTCTTT
- | 14 | TRBJ1-2 | TRBV27 | - | CASTAGGGFDGYTF | TGTGCCAGCACGGCCGGGGGCGGGTTCGATGGCTACACCTTC
- | 15 | TRBJ1-4 | TRBV19 | - | CASSIPVGTNEKLFF | TGTGCCAGTAGTATCCCGGTGGGAACTAATGAAAAACTGTTTTTT
- | 14 | TRBJ1-6 | TRBV2 | - | CASRSDSQKSPLHF | TGTGCCAGCAGGTCGGATAGTCAAAAGTCACCCCTCCACTTT
- | 17 | TRBJ1-6 | TRBV11-2 | - | CASSLDFRRGDYPTLHF | TGTGCCAGCAGCTTAGATTTTCGGCGAGGCGATTATCCCACCCTCCACTTT
TRBD1 | 16 | TRBJ2-7 | TRBV23-1 | - | CASSRTRGTSSYEQYF | TGCGCCAGCAGTCGGACCAGGGGGACAAGCTCCTACGAGCAGTACTTC
- | 12 | TRBJ1-5 | TRBV7-9 | - | CASSPQGFAQHF | TGTGCCAGCAGCCCGCAGGGGTTCGCCCAGCATTTT
- | 14 | TRBJ2-7 | TRBV10-1 | - | CASTPGGARGEQYF | TGCGCCAGCACCCCCGGTGGGGCCAGGGGCGAGCAGTACTTC
TRBD1 | 16 | TRBJ2-3 | TRBV7-8 | - | CASSLGQGTGTDTQYF | TGTGCCAGCAGCCTGGGACAGGGGACGGGCACAGATACGCAGTATTTT
- | 13 | TRBJ1-2 | TRBV5-1 | few | CASSFDSNHGYTF | TGCGCCAGCAGCTTTGACAGTAATCATGGCTACACCTTC
TRBD1 | 14 | TRBJ1-2 | TRBV7-9 | - | CASSWGGQNYGYTF | TGTGCCAGCAGCTGGGGGGGACAGAACTATGGCTACACCTTC
- | 12 | TRBJ1-1 | TRBV20-1 | - | CSASLLNTEAFF | TGCAGTGCTAGTTTATTGAACACTGAAGCTTTCTTT
- | 16 | TRBJ2-6 | TRBV28 | - | CASSWGGPGGANVLTF | TGTGCCAGCAGCTGGGGAGGCCCGGGGGGGGCCAACGTCCTGACTTTC
TRBD2 | 16 | TRBJ2-7 | TRBV25-1 | - | CASSDGGLVNSYEQYF | TGTGCCAGCAGTGACGGAGGACTAGTCAACTCCTACGAGCAGTACTTC
TRBD1 | 14 | TRBJ1-3 | TRBV5-6 | - | CASSLTGAPSTIYF | TGTGCCAGCAGCTTGACAGGGGCTCCTAGCACCATATATTTT
TRBD1 | 13 | TRBJ1-5 | TRBV24-1 | few | CATSAGGEQPQHF | TGTGCCACCAGTGCAGGGGGTGAGCAGCCCCAGCATTTT
TRBD2 | 13 | TRBJ2-7 | TRBV29-1 | - | CSVLAANSYEQYF | TGCAGTGTACTAGCGGCCAATTCCTACGAGCAGTACTTC
TRBD1 | 15 | TRBJ1-2 | TRBV6-1 | - | CASSEVTGGTYGYTF | TGTGCCAGCAGTGAAGTGACAGGGGGTACCTATGGCTACACCTTC
- | 12 | TRBJ1-2 | TRBV6-2/TRBV6-3 | - | CASSQSGYGYTF | TGTGCCAGCAGTCAAAGCGGCTATGGCTACACCTTC
TRBD1 | 14 | TRBJ1-4 | TRBV5-6 | - | CASSPGTAYEKLFF | TGTGCCAGCAGTCCCGGGACAGCTTATGAAAAACTGTTTTTT
TRBD1 | 11 | TRBJ1-1 | TRBV29-1 | once | CSVATGQKAFF | TGCAGCGTTGCCACGGGACAGAAAGCTTTCTTT
- | 14 | TRBJ1-4 | TRBV29-1 | - | CSVEAHRSNEKLFF | TGCAGCGTTGAAGCCCACAGGTCTAATGAAAAACTGTTTTTT
- | 13 | TRBJ1-4 | TRBV12-1 | - | CASPQQDNEKLFF | TGTGCCAGTCCCCAACAGGATAATGAAAAACTGTTTTTT
- | 19 | TRBJ2-6 | TRBV14 | - | CASSQDRLGPNAGANVLTF | TGTGCCAGCAGCCAAGATCGACTAGGCCCCAACGCTGGGGCCAACGTCCTGACTTTC
TRBD2 | 14 | TRBJ2-7 | TRBV28 | - | CASRAPGLAGEQYF | TGTGCCAGCAGAGCCCCGGGACTAGCAGGCGAGCAGTACTTC
TRBD2 | 16 | TRBJ2-5 | TRBV5-1 | - | CVSSGTGLAGQETQYF | TGCGTCAGCAGCGGAACGGGACTAGCGGGTCAAGAGACCCAGTACTTC
- | 14 | TRBJ2-7 | TRBV29-1 | - | CSVEGQGTTYEQYF | TGCAGCGTTGAAGGACAGGGGACTACCTACGAGCAGTACTTC